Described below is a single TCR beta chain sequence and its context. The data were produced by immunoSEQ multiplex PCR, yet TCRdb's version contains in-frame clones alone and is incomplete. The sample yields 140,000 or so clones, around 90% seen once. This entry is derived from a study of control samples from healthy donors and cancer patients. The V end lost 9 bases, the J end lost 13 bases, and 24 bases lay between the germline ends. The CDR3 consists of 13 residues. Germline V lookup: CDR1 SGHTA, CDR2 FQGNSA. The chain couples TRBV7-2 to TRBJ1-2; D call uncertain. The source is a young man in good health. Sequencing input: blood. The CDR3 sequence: CASSTNPGYGPTF. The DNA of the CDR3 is TGTGCCAGTTCTACCAACCCGGGGTACGGCCCCACCTTC. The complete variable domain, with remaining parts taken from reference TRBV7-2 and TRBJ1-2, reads GAGVSQSPSNKVTEKGKDVELRCDPISGHTALYWYRQSLGQGLEFLIYFQGNSAPDKSGLPSDRFSAERTGGSVSTLTIQRTQQEDSAVYLCASSTNPGYGPTFGSGTRLTVV.